This entry lists 10 T cell receptor beta chains sequenced from one sample in a study of cytomegalovirus exposure and HLA in healthy donors. Researchers ran the PCR with 60 Vbeta and 13 Jbeta primers. The protocol was immunoSEQ multiplex PCR, while the TCRdb copy is restricted to in-frame clones and leaves out a portion. The sample totals around 130,000 clones. Sequencing was performed on PBMCs. The receptors come from a woman aged 40 to 50 in good health and CMV-seronegative.

V gene TRBV6-5 combines with J gene TRBJ2-7; possible D gene TRBD2, 7 bases. Germline CDR1 MNHEY, CDR2 SVGAGI. The germline V and J ends were trimmed by 4 bases and 7 bases, with 23 bases remaining between them. This CDR3 has 16 residues. The CDR3 nucleotides read TGTGCCAGCAGTTCCTCGACAGGTCCCGGGGGAGGGGAGCAGTACGTC. Amino acids: CASSSSTGPGGGEQYV.

The rearrangement uses TRBV6-6 and TRBJ1-2, with D possibly matching TRBD1 (5 bases). The germline V gene has CDR1 MNHNY and CDR2 SVGAGI (reference sequence). V lost 3 bases, J lost 4 bases, and 15 bases lay in between. The CDR3 sequence is 15 residues long. The CDR3 region is CASSYRLGHLYGYTF. DNA of the CDR3: TGTGCCAGCAGTTATCGGTTAGGACACCTCTATGGCTACACCTTC.

The J gene is TRBJ2-7, the V gene TRBV18, with D possibly matching TRBD2 (5 bases). The germline V gene has CDR1 KGHSH and CDR2 LQKENI. V dropped 2 bases and J dropped 7 bases, with 15 bases sitting between them. The CDR3 is made up of 14 amino acids. The DNA of the CDR3 is TGTGCCAGCTCACCAAGGTCCGCCGGGGAAGAGCAGTACTTC. Translating it yields CASSPRSAGEEQYF.

The chain uses TRBV5-5 and TRBJ1-2; 9 positions match TRBD1. The CDR3 covers 14 residues. Trimming cost V 0 bases and J 8 bases; bases outside gene matches: 5. Looked up from germline, CDR1 is SGHKS and CDR2 is YYEKEE (reference sequence). The CDR3 DNA follows: TGTGCCAGCAGCTTGGGCGGACAGGGGAGGGGCTACACCTTC. It encodes CASSLGGQGRGYTF.

The chain couples TRBV6-6 to TRBJ1-5, with D uncertain. This CDR3 contains 11 residues. Germline V CDR1 and CDR2: MNHNY, SVGAGI (reference sequence). V was pared by 5 bases and J by 4 bases, with 3 bases between. This CDR3 reads CASSQNQPQHF. In DNA form, the CDR3 reads TGTGCCAGCAGTCAGAATCAGCCCCAGCATTTT.

The CDR3 DNA sequence: TGTGCCAGTATTGGGCGCGACAGGGGCTCAGGGAATGAGCAGTTCTTC. As protein: CASIGRDRGSGNEQFF. The chain uses TRBV19 and TRBJ2-1; 8 bases align to TRBD1. Trimming at V came to 7 bases and at J to 7 bases, leaving 15 bases not matched to a gene. The CDR3 covers 16 residues. Germline V gene lookup returns CDR1 LNHDA and CDR2 SQIVND (reference sequence).

The chain links TRBV29-1 to TRBJ1-3, with a tentative D call TRBD1 (5 bases). The CDR3 covers 13 residues. The ends were cut back, 7 bases at V and 4 bases at J, with 14 bases in the middle. In germline, CDR1 is SQVTM, CDR2 ANQGSEA. The DNA for the CDR3 is TGCAGCGGAGTGGGGGGTTCAGGAAACACCATATATTTT. Residues: CSGVGGSGNTIYF.

The CDR3 region is CASSLSRNSPLHF. DNA for the CDR3: TGTGCCAGCAGTTTATCGCGCAATTCACCCCTCCACTTT. V is TRBV27 and J is TRBJ1-6; no definite D call. Germline CDR1 and CDR2: MNHEY and SMNVEV (reference sequence). CDR3 length equals 13 residues. Trimming shortened V by 0 bases and J by 7 bases, and 4 bases separated the two germline ends.

On this clone: An end of the junction does not agree with germline; a read error may underlie this. The chain is built from TRBV4-2 and TRBJ1-2; D unclear. Germline CDR1 LGHNA, CDR2 YNFKEQ. CDR3 length equals 14 residues. The CDR3 sequence is CASSQAGYNYGYTF. CDR3 bases: TGTGCCAGCAGTCAAGCGGGGTATAACTATGGCTACACCTTC.

The V call is TRBV5-6, the J call TRBJ2-1, with D uncertain. The CDR3 spans 12 residues. With 4 bases removed from V and 5 bases from J, the gap between germline ends came to 7 bases. CDR1 and CDR2 (germline): SGHDT, YYEEEE. The CDR3 here is CASSPIDNEQFF. DNA of the CDR3: TGTGCCAGCAGCCCTATAGACAATGAGCAGTTCTTC.